The source of this TCR beta chain is a study of graft-versus-host responses after intestinal transplantation. Study details: Anti-thymocyte globulin induction preceded approximately three years of tacrolimus and steroid maintenance in all recipients.

Details on this clone: Its antigen is not identified.

Germline V gene lookup returns CDR1 SGHRS and CDR2 YFSETQ. The CDR3 spans 13 residues. The trim removed 6 bases at V and 7 bases at J, leaving 5 bases unmatched. Assay used: immunoSEQ multiplex PCR; TCRdb lists only in-frame clones, some missing. The sample shows around 110,000 clones, 87% of them seen only once. Study-wide results and limits: Those patients showing graft-donor T cell macrochimerism displayed high graft-versus-host to host-versus-graft clonal ratios in allografts.

This clonotype was obtained from a human donor who was the organ donor for an intestinal transplant. The rearrangement joins TRBV5-1 to TRBJ2-2, with 8 nucleotides matching TRBD1. Sequencing was performed on unstimulated CD4+ T cells sorted from spleen or lymph node cells, taken before transplant. Here the CDR3 reads CASTQGAFGELFF. CDR3 in DNA: TGCGCCAGCACGCAGGGGGCCTTCGGGGAGCTGTTTTTT.